This T cell receptor (beta chain) was identified in a study of control samples from healthy donors and cancer patients. Repertoires were generated with immunoSEQ multiplex PCR, while TCRdb's copy carries only in-frame clones and drops some. Of roughly 150,000 clones in the sample, approximately 91% are singletons; the top ten hold 4.9%. Germline V lookup: CDR1 SEHNR, CDR2 FQNEAQ (reference sequence). V was pared by 7 bases and J by 3 bases, with 15 bases of the junction left unmatched. This CDR3 has 17 residues. The origin of this receptor is a man under 40 in good health. The V gene is TRBV7-9, the J gene TRBJ2-5, with 9 nucleotides matching TRBD1. The source material was blood. The CDR3 nucleotides are TGTGCCAGCAACAACCGGGACAGGGTGACAGAAAAAGAGACCCAGTACTTC. Amino acids: CASNNRDRVTEKETQYF.